This T cell receptor beta chain was captured by sequencing in a study of blood T cell repertoires in COVID-19. In the authors' methods: Reference gene primer amplification in the assay estimated nucleated cell counts. Clones were read by immunoSEQ multiplex PCR, and TCRdb kept only the in-frame ones, dropping some. V and J calls and clone size are as listed in that table; D and trimming were resolved from the DNA. The sample shows 300,000 to 350,000 clones, roughly 86% of them seen only once. This CDR3 has 11 amino acids. Germline V gene data show CDR1 as MDHEN and CDR2 as SYDVKM. The V and J ends lost 7 bases and 9 bases respectively, with 12 bases between them.

The TCR comes from a woman aged 30 to 39 who had been exposed to COVID-19. The J gene is TRBJ1-1, the V gene TRBV28; D remains ambiguous. Sequencing was carried out using PBMCs or T cells enriched from blood (not recorded which). CDR3 sequence reads: CASTIQSQAFF. The CDR3 DNA follows: TGTGCCAGCACCATACAGAGCCAAGCTTTCTTT.